This T cell receptor (beta chain) derives from a study of siplizumab effects on memory and regulatory T cells. Concerning this clone: Its target is not known.

With 7 bases removed from V and 5 bases from J, the gap between germline ends came to 14 bases. The germline V gene has CDR1 SNHLY and CDR2 FYNNEI. The CDR3 covers 13 residues. Study-wide findings and caveats: Sequences below about 10^-5 frequency were poorly captured, and few alloreactive clones mapped to unstimulated subsets. The alloresponse seemed to draw substantially on naive T cells, which appeared more diverse than memory cells.

Produced via immunoSEQ multiplex PCR; TCRdb's table is partial and in-frame only. The data hold more than 85,000 clones, with 91% observed a single time. The sequence was collected from a human donor in good health. Some clones in this sample may be carry-over from other donors' samples. The chain has TRBV2 and TRBJ1-1; D is perhaps TRBD1 (6 bases). Sequencing was performed on CD4+ T cells sorted from blood. The CDR3 protein is CASTGQTRTEAFF. In DNA, the CDR3 is TGTGCCAGCACCGGACAGACGAGGACTGAAGCTTTCTTT.